A single sample is the source of the 30 T cell receptor beta chains below, sequenced in a study of OX40 agonist ivuxolimab in advanced cancers. Produced via immunoSEQ multiplex PCR; TCRdb's table is partial and in-frame only. The sample comprises about 22,000 clones, roughly 81% of which are singletons, and under 35% rests with the top ten. The source material was CD4+ or CD8+ T cells sorted from blood, sampled in a trial of the OX40 agonist ivuxolimab. The receptors here all came from an adult with an advanced solid tumor such as melanoma, head and neck, liver or kidney cancer.

The J gene is TRBJ2-7, the V gene TRBV10-3, with 9 bases aligning to TRBD1. Germline trimming cut 2 bases from V and 5 bases from J; bases unmatched to any gene: 7. This CDR3 is 15 amino acids long. The germline V gene has CDR1 ENHRY and CDR2 SYGVKD. CDR3 residues: CAISETLQGAHEQYF. The CDR3 nucleotides are TGTGCCATCAGTGAGACTCTACAGGGGGCTCACGAGCAGTACTTC.

This clone was seen a handful of times. The gene calls are TRBV29-1 and TRBJ1-1, with D perhaps TRBD1 (5 bases). There are 13 residues in the CDR3. CDR1 is SQVTM, CDR2 ANQGSEA, per germline. V was cut by 6 bases and J by 1 base, with 12 bases left in between. CDR3 nucleotide sequence: TGCAGCGTACCCGACAGAACGAACACTGAAGCTTTCTTT. It encodes CSVPDRTNTEAFF.

Turning to this clone: This sample includes further DNA sequences coding for the same CDR3. The rearrangement joins TRBV7-9 to TRBJ1-1, with D unclear. This CDR3 has 13 amino acids. Germline V gives CDR1 SEHNR, CDR2 FQNEAQ (reference sequence). V lost 9 bases to trimming and J lost 1 base, with 12 bases between them. For the CDR3, the DNA is TGTGCCAGTAGGTTAGGTACGAACACTGAAGCTTTCTTT. The encoded protein is CASRLGTNTEAFF.

This chain links TRBV9 with TRBJ2-2, with a possible D match to TRBD1 (5 bases). Between the trimmed V and J ends, which lost 2 bases and 4 bases, there was a span of 12 bases. The CDR3 has 15 residues. Germline V gene data show CDR1 as SGDLS and CDR2 as YYNGEE. CDR3 loop: CASSVEQASTGELFF. CDR3 nucleotides: TGTGCCAGCAGCGTCGAACAGGCGAGCACCGGGGAGCTGTTTTTT.

The CDR3 spells CASSYSSEGLTEAFF. CDR3 nucleotides: TGTGCCAGCAGTTACTCGTCGGAGGGCCTCACTGAAGCTTTCTTT. The V gene is TRBV6-5, the J gene TRBJ1-1; D call uncertain. The CDR3 runs 15 residues. The V gene's germline CDR1 is MNHEY and CDR2 SVGAGI. V was shortened by 0 bases and J by 4 bases, with 12 bases between the two germline ends.

This rearrangement joins TRBV7-9 to TRBJ2-1, with 12 bases lining up with TRBD2. Germline CDR1 reads SEHNR; CDR2 reads FQNEAQ (reference sequence). This CDR3 region has 15 residues. With 3 bases clipped from V and 7 bases from J, the junction kept 4 bases outside the gene matches. This chain's CDR3 is CASSFLAGGLNEQFF. CDR3 coding DNA: TGTGCCAGCAGCTTTCTAGCGGGGGGGCTAAATGAGCAGTTCTTC.

The rearrangement joins TRBV19 to TRBJ1-2; 8 bases are shared with TRBD1. The CDR3 runs to 16 residues. Germline lookup yields CDR1 LNHDA and CDR2 SQIVND (reference sequence). With 0 bases clipped from V and 2 bases from J, the junction kept 5 bases outside the gene matches. DNA of the CDR3: TGTGCCAGTAGTATAGAACAGGGGGTAGCGAACTATGGCTACACCTTC. Protein: CASSIEQGVANYGYTF.

V gene TRBV5-6 combines with J gene TRBJ2-5; 8 bases agree with TRBD2. CDR1 is SGHDT and CDR2 is YYEEEE in the germline V gene. The CDR3 has 14 residues. The V gene end was trimmed by 4 bases and the J gene end by 5 bases; junction bases not matched to a gene: 7. CDR3 nucleotide sequence: TGTGCCAGCAGCCTTGGGACTAGTCACGAGACCCAGTACTTC. Its protein product is CASSLGTSHETQYF.

This clone appeared a single time. The chain joins TRBV15 to TRBJ2-1; D possibly corresponds to TRBD1 (6 bases). This CDR3 region has 16 residues. CDR1 is LNHNV, CDR2 YYDKDF, per germline (reference sequence). Deletions cut 0 bases from V and 7 bases from J, with 16 bases between. This CDR3 is CATSRERQAYGNEQFF. CDR3 bases: TGTGCCACCAGCAGAGAGAGACAGGCCTATGGGAATGAGCAGTTCTTC.

The chain joins TRBV11-3 to TRBJ2-1; TRBD1 might be the D (6 bases). The CDR3 loop spans 12 amino acids. The germline V and J ends were trimmed by 4 bases and 7 bases, with 8 bases remaining between them. CDR1 SGHNT and CDR2 YENEEA come from the germline V gene. The CDR3 nucleotides read TGTGCCAGCAGCTACACAGGGAATGAGCAGTTCTTC. It codes for CASSYTGNEQFF.

The chain has TRBV7-8 and TRBJ1-4; 7 bases map to TRBD1. This CDR3 comprises 17 residues. After removal of 1 base from V and 0 bases from J, the junction contained 5 bases not matched to a gene. The germline CDR1 and CDR2 sequences are SGHVS and FQNEAQ. Here the CDR3 DNA reads TGTGCCAGCAGCTTAGGGGGGACAGATGCAACTAATGAAAAACTGTTTTTT. It encodes CASSLGGTDATNEKLFF. Variable domain in full (rest from reference TRBV7-8 and TRBJ1-4): GAGVSQSPRYKVAKRGQDVALRCDPISGHVSLFWYQQALGQGPEFLTYFQNEAQLDKSGLPSDRFFAERPEGSVSTLKIQRTQQEDSAVYLCASSLGGTDATNEKLFFGSGTQLSVL.

V usage is TRBV27 and J usage is TRBJ2-1; D ambiguous. This CDR3 contains 13 residues. V was shortened by 3 bases and J by 11 bases, with 14 bases between the two germline ends. Per germline, CDR1 MNHEY and CDR2 SMNVEV (reference sequence). CDR3 sequence (DNA): TGTGCCAGCAGTTTCCCCGGTGGGTTTCAGCAGTTCTTC. Translating it yields CASSFPGGFQQFF.

The chain recombines TRBV13 with TRBJ2-5; 8 nucleotides line up with TRBD2. The CDR3 is 14 amino acids. CDR1 and CDR2 from the germline V gene are PRHDT and FYEKMQ (reference sequence). Germline trimming cut 4 bases from V and 4 bases from J; bases unmatched to any gene: 5. The CDR3 is CASSSPGGTETQYF. CDR3 sequence (DNA): TGTGCCAGCAGCTCCCCGGGGGGGACAGAGACCCAGTACTTC.

This chain uses TRBV23-1 with TRBJ2-4; 8 bases are shared with TRBD1. TRBV23-1 is an open reading frame whose function is uncertain. The CDR3 loop spans 19 amino acids. The J segment lost 0 bases and the V segment lost 6 bases, leaving 16 bases of the junction unmatched. The DNA for the CDR3 is TGCGCCAGCAGCCACCCCGGGCAGGGGGCCTTTGTAGCCAAAAACATTCAGTACTTC. Translation: CASSHPGQGAFVAKNIQYF.

Notes on this clone: One end of the junction is discordant with germline, which a read error may explain. This chain joins TRBV5-5 and TRBJ1-1; D is unclear. This CDR3 region has 11 residues. Per germline, CDR1 SGHKS and CDR2 YYEKEE (reference sequence). The CDR3 bases are TGTGCCAGCAGCTTGAATACTGAAGCTTTCTTT. Residues: CASSLNTEAFF. Together with reference TRBV5-5 and TRBJ1-1, the CDR3 gives the full variable domain: DAGVTQSPTHLIKTRGQQVTLRCSPISGHKSVSWYQQVLGQGPQFIFQYYEKEERGRGNFPDRFSARQFPNYSSELNVNALLLGDSALYLCASSLNTEAFFGQGTRLTVV.

This clone appeared a single time. The rearrangement uses TRBV6-6 and TRBJ2-1; TRBD2 matches 9 bases. Trimming took 5 bases from V and 0 from J; bases not matched to a gene: 2. This CDR3 is 15 amino acids long. CDR1 and CDR2 from the germline V gene are MNHNY and SVGAGI (reference sequence). In DNA, the CDR3 is TGTGCCAGCAGTCTTAGCGGGAGCTCCTACAATGAGCAGTTCTTC. This translates into CASSLSGSSYNEQFF.

In its sample, this clone was seen a few times. V gene TRBV27 combines with J gene TRBJ1-2, with a possible D match to TRBD1 (5 bases). Trimming stripped 3 bases from V and 4 bases from J, with 18 bases between. The CDR3 sequence is 16 residues long. Germline CDR1 and CDR2: MNHEY and SMNVEV (reference sequence). DNA of the CDR3: TGTGCCAGCAGTTTCTTCGGGGATGGGGGGAGCTATGGCTACACCTTC. It encodes CASSFFGDGGSYGYTF.

This chain joins TRBV5-4 and TRBJ2-7; D unclear. Trimming took 0 bases from V and 2 from J, leaving 12 bases between them. The germline V gene encodes CDR1 SGHNT and CDR2 YYREEE (reference sequence). This CDR3 spans 15 amino acids. CDR3: CASSLGQREAYEQYF. The CDR3 coding sequence is TGTGCCAGCAGCTTGGGTCAGCGAGAGGCCTACGAGCAGTACTTC.

CDR3 loop: CASSRKGVGANVLTF. For the CDR3, the DNA is TGTGCCAGCAGCCGAAAGGGGGTTGGGGCCAACGTCCTGACTTTC. The chain links TRBV7-9 to TRBJ2-6; D may be TRBD1 (6 bases). With 5 bases removed from V and 3 bases from J, the gap between germline ends came to 11 bases. The CDR3 covers 15 residues. Looked up from germline, CDR1 is SEHNR and CDR2 is FQNEAQ (reference sequence).

This clone was detected only once. The chain combines TRBV7-8 with TRBJ2-2; possible D gene TRBD2, 6 bases. The CDR3 extends over 16 amino acids. The ends were cut back, 5 bases at V and 3 bases at J, with 16 bases in the middle. Germline V gene lookup returns CDR1 SGHVS and CDR2 FQNEAQ. The DNA for the CDR3 is TGTGCCAGCAGCCCCCCGGAGGGCTCCGACACCGGGGAGCTGTTTTTT. It specifies CASSPPEGSDTGELFF.

The J gene is TRBJ1-2, the V gene TRBV5-1; D unclear. Trimming pared 4 bases from V and 2 bases from J, leaving 3 bases between. Per the germline V gene, CDR1 is SGHRS and CDR2 is YFSETQ. The CDR3 contains 11 residues. CDR3 amino acids: CASSENYGYTF. CDR3 nucleotide sequence: TGCGCCAGCAGCGAGAACTATGGCTACACCTTC.

This chain uses TRBV2 with TRBJ2-1, with 9 bases aligning to TRBD1. The CDR3 length is 15 residues. CDR1 and CDR2 from the germline V gene are SNHLY and FYNNEI. J gave up 5 bases and V 5 bases, and 7 bases lay outside the gene matches. For the CDR3, the DNA is TGTGCCAGCAGTCCGGGACAGGGTGTCCACAATGAGCAGTTCTTC. Its protein product is CASSPGQGVHNEQFF. Supplemented by reference TRBV2 and TRBJ2-1, the full variable domain reads EPEVTQTPSHQVTQMGQEVILRCVPISNHLYFYWYRQILGQKVEFLVSFYNNEISEKSEIFDDQFSVERPDGSNFTLKIRSTKLEDSAMYFCASSPGQGVHNEQFFGPGTRLTVL.

The chain combines TRBV7-9 with TRBJ2-1, with 9 bases identical to TRBD2. The junction had 8 bases not matched to a gene; V was cut back by 1 base and J by 7 bases. Germline loops: CDR1 SEHNR, CDR2 FQNEAQ (reference sequence). This CDR3 contains 16 residues. CDR3 residues: CASSLVSGSLGNEQFF. CDR3 DNA sequence: TGTGCCAGCAGCTTAGTTAGCGGGAGTTTGGGAAATGAGCAGTTCTTC.

The V gene is TRBV4-1, the J gene TRBJ1-3, with unresolved D. In germline, CDR1 is MGHRA, CDR2 YSYEKL. The CDR3 runs to 13 residues. Trimming left V 1 base short and J 4 bases short, with 5 bases between. The CDR3 loop reads CASSQVGGNTIYF. The CDR3 DNA reads as TGCGCCAGCAGCCAAGTTGGGGGAAACACCATATATTTT.

The chain joins TRBV5-1 to TRBJ2-1; D perhaps matches TRBD2 (5 bases). V lost 4 bases and J lost 9, with 17 bases in between. The length of the CDR3 is 14 residues. Germline V lookup: CDR1 SGHRS, CDR2 YFSETQ. The CDR3: CASSGSVARSEQFF. The CDR3 nucleotides are TGCGCCAGCAGCGGGTCAGTAGCGCGATCTGAGCAGTTCTTC.

This clone occurred a few times. This sequence joins TRBV28 and TRBJ2-7, with 11 bases aligning to TRBD1. The V and J ends lost 6 bases and 3 bases, in that order; junction bases with no gene match: 4. The CDR3 has 14 residues. The germline CDR1 and CDR2 sequences are MDHEN and SYDVKM. The CDR3 sequence is CASRQGTGGYEQYF. For the CDR3, the DNA is TGTGCCAGCAGACAAGGGACAGGGGGCTACGAGCAGTACTTC.

This clone was counted only a few times. The chain couples TRBV25-1 to TRBJ2-7, with D perhaps matching TRBD1 or TRBD2 (5 bases each). CDR3 size: 11 residues. Germline V gene data show CDR1 as MGHDK and CDR2 as SYGVNS. The germline V and J ends were trimmed by 8 bases and 6 bases, with 11 bases remaining between them. CDR3 region: CASRRGGEQYF. The CDR3 DNA reads as TGTGCCAGCCGACGGGGCGGCGAGCAGTACTTC.

This sequence joins TRBV7-9 and TRBJ2-7, with D unclear. Germline V gene lookup returns CDR1 SEHNR and CDR2 FQNEAQ (reference sequence). The CDR3 totals 12 residues. V lost 0 bases and J 7 bases, leaving 7 bases between the germline ends. The CDR3 nucleotides are TGTGCCAGCAGCTTAGCAAGGCCAGAGCAGTACTTC. Amino acids: CASSLARPEQYF.

The V and J genes are TRBV27 and TRBJ1-2; no definite D call. CDR1 is MNHEY and CDR2 is SMNVEV in the germline V gene (reference sequence). V was clipped by 4 bases and J by 1 base, with 7 bases between them. This CDR3 region has 13 residues. CDR3 protein: CASSSMGNYGYTF. For the CDR3, the DNA is TGTGCCAGCAGTTCTATGGGTAACTATGGCTACACCTTC.

The chain recombines TRBV11-3 with TRBJ2-2; D may match TRBD1 or TRBD2 (7 bases each). Germline loops: CDR1 SGHNT, CDR2 YENEEA. V was pared by 2 bases and J by 6 bases, with 16 bases between. CDR3 size: 16 residues. The CDR3 DNA is TGTGCCAGCAGCTTACGGACAGGACTAGGCGCCGGGGAGCTGTTTTTT. Translating it yields CASSLRTGLGAGELFF.